These T cell receptor beta chains were read from a single sample in a study of CD8+ T cells in alopecia areata. Clones were sequenced by immunoSEQ multiplex PCR, and TCRdb holds only the in-frame ones, with some missing. The table includes approximately 200,000 clones, less than 45% detected once. The source material was CD4+ T cells sorted from blood, sampled around week 36, from a patient treated with tofacitinib. These TCRs come from a human donor with alopecia areata. The CDR3 runs from the conserved cysteine through the conserved F or W. A D gene is named only where the DNA matches it firmly. Expanded clones get a size class; other rows say once, few or many, or leave the size out.

d_call clone_size j_call v_call cdr3_aa cdr3_nt
- - TRBJ2-7 TRBV7-9 CASSPRGREQYF TGTGCCAGCAGCCCCCGTGGGCGGGAGCAGTACTTC
- - TRBJ2-5 TRBV30 CAWTGGETQYF TGTGCCTGGACAGGGGGGGAGACCCAGTACTTC
- few TRBJ2-5 TRBV14 CASSQEELQYF TGTGCCAGCAGCCAAGAGGAGTTACAGTACTTC
TRBD2 - TRBJ2-3 TRBV7-2 CASSLGGLVAQYF TGTGCCAGCAGCTTAGGCGGACTAGTGGCGCAGTATTTT
- - TRBJ1-5 TRBV15 CATSREEGGGGRQPQHF TGTGCCACCAGCAGAGAAGAGGGAGGAGGAGGCCGCCAGCCCCAGCATTTT
TRBD2 - TRBJ2-3 TRBV29-1 CSVVRGGRTDTQYF TGCAGCGTTGTGCGGGGGGGGCGCACAGATACGCAGTATTTT
- - TRBJ2-5 TRBV7-2 CASTLTTEPRETQYF TGTGCCAGCACCTTAACGACAGAGCCAAGAGAGACCCAGTACTTC
TRBD2 few TRBJ2-5 TRBV10-3 CAISESLAGGRETQYF TGTGCCATCAGTGAGTCCCTAGCGGGAGGTAGAGAGACCCAGTACTTC
TRBD1 - TRBJ2-2 TRBV13 CANQGVEAGELFF TGTGCCAATCAGGGGGTTGAAGCCGGGGAGCTGTTTTTT
- few TRBJ2-5 TRBV25-1 CASSKLSQETQYF TGTGCCAGCAGTAAGCTGTCCCAAGAGACCCAGTACTTC
- many TRBJ2-1 TRBV7-2 CASSASSGRIYNEQFF TGTGCCAGCAGCGCCTCGTCCGGGAGAATCTACAATGAGCAGTTCTTC
- few TRBJ1-1 TRBV29-1 CTVVRPGWASEAFF TGCACCGTGGTTAGGCCGGGTTGGGCGAGTGAAGCTTTCTTT
- - TRBJ2-7 TRBV6-5 CASSYSSGDEQYF TGTGCCAGCAGTTACTCGTCAGGTGACGAGCAGTACTTC
- - TRBJ1-1 TRBV14 CASSPLGVNTEAFF TGTGCCAGCAGCCCCCTAGGGGTGAACACTGAAGCTTTCTTT
TRBD2 - TRBJ2-5 TRBV2 CASSELGAGGAQYF TGTGCCAGCAGTGAACTGGGAGCGGGAGGGGCCCAGTACTTC
- - TRBJ1-5 TRBV23-1 CASSQSRGPWNRDQPQHF TGCGCCAGCAGTCAATCCCGGGGCCCTTGGAATAGGGATCAGCCCCAGCATTTT
- - TRBJ2-7 TRBV27 CASRRLGTGEQYF TGTGCCAGCCGCCGTCTAGGCACAGGGGAGCAGTACTTC
- - TRBJ2-5 TRBV5-1 CASSLGSGQETQYF TGCGCCAGCAGCTTGGGATCGGGCCAAGAGACCCAGTACTTC
- few TRBJ1-1 TRBV14 CASGRTVNSEAFF TGTGCCAGCGGCAGAACAGTGAACTCTGAAGCTTTCTTT
- - TRBJ2-2 TRBV6-5 CASRFTGELFF TGTGCCAGCAGGTTCACCGGGGAGCTGTTTTTT
- - TRBJ1-2 TRBV30 CAWTDWESNYGYTF TGTGCCTGGACCGATTGGGAGTCTAACTATGGCTACACCTTC
- - TRBJ1-1 TRBV25-1 CASRGKGVAEAFF TGTGCCAGCAGGGGGAAAGGGGTCGCTGAAGCTTTCTTT
- once TRBJ2-7 TRBV5-4 CASSLDYEQYF TGTGCCAGCAGCTTGGATTACGAGCAGTACTTC
- few TRBJ2-3 TRBV29-1 CSSLARVPTDTQYF TGCAGCTCCCTGGCGAGGGTTCCCACAGATACGCAGTATTTT
TRBD2 - TRBJ2-7 TRBV29-1 CSGSGGPAYEQYF TGCAGCGGGAGCGGGGGACCCGCATACGAGCAGTACTTC
- - TRBJ2-4 TRBV6-5 CASSSLGGIQYF TGTGCCAGCAGTTCTCTAGGTGGCATTCAGTACTTC
- - TRBJ1-4 TRBV30 CAWSVRSDREKLFF TGTGCCTGGAGTGTACGGAGCGATCGTGAAAAACTGTTTTTT
TRBD1 - TRBJ1-1 TRBV18 CASSLDRGGTEAFF TGTGCCAGCTCGCTAGACAGGGGCGGGACTGAAGCTTTCTTT
- - TRBJ1-1 TRBV4-3 CASSLGHENTEAFF TGCGCCAGCAGCCTAGGACACGAGAACACTGAAGCTTTCTTT
TRBD1 - TRBJ1-2 TRBV30 CAGSQGYGYTF TGTGCCGGATCACAGGGGTATGGCTACACCTTC
- - TRBJ1-2 TRBV6-5 CASSSDRPFGYTF TGTGCCAGCAGTTCCGACAGGCCTTTCGGCTACACCTTC
TRBD1 once TRBJ1-1 TRBV7-2 CASSLGGPGGEAFF TGTGCCAGCAGCTTAGGAGGGCCAGGGGGCGAAGCTTTCTTT
TRBD1 few TRBJ2-1 TRBV6-1 CASSPGQGARNEQFF TGTGCCAGCAGCCCAGGACAGGGGGCGCGGAATGAGCAGTTCTTC
TRBD2 - TRBJ2-7 TRBV18 CASSPPASGRGEQYF TGTGCCAGCTCACCCCCGGCTAGCGGGAGAGGCGAGCAGTACTTC
- - TRBJ2-3 TRBV5-1 CASSFRTAPSPDTQYF TGCGCCAGCAGTTTTAGGACGGCGCCGTCCCCAGATACGCAGTATTTT
- few TRBJ2-7 TRBV27 CASSLSPRLSYEQYF TGTGCCAGCAGTTTATCCCCGAGACTGAGTTACGAGCAGTACTTC
- - TRBJ2-1 TRBV9 CASSLMATYNEQFF TGTGCCAGCAGCCTTATGGCCACCTACAATGAGCAGTTCTTC